Listed below are T cell receptor beta chains from one sample, sequenced in a study of T cells in Graves' hyperthyroidism and ophthalmopathy. TCRdb redid the calling of the multiplex PCR reads with MiXCR, one entry per CDR3 protein. The sample has fewer than 550,000 distinct CDR3 sequences, approximately 14% seen once; the top ten hold less than 15%. Source material: blood. The receptors derive from a woman under 30 with Graves' hyperthyroidism. The conserved cysteine and the conserved F or W are not part of the CDR3 here. A row's size may be missing; if present it is once, few, many or a size class.

J | size | V | CDR3
TRBJ2-5 | many | TRBV6-2/TRBV6-3 | ASSYQGLKTQY
TRBJ2-1 | NA | TRBV12-3/TRBV12-4 | ASSFRSVRGNEQF
TRBJ2-7 | NA | TRBV25-1 | ASSAPGNYEQY
TRBJ2-1 | NA | TRBV12-3/TRBV12-4 | ASTEGDRATDEQF
TRBJ2-7 | many | TRBV20-1 | SAHTTSGTGAYYNEQY
TRBJ2-1 | NA | TRBV4-2 | ASSPLDNSYNEQF
TRBJ2-1 | many | TRBV29-1 | SGGLGLNEQF
TRBJ1-5 | many | TRBV12-3/TRBV12-4 | ASSLGPLQPQH
TRBJ2-5 | many | TRBV12-3/TRBV12-4 | ASSPTSGGDPRTQY
TRBJ1-2 | NA | TRBV9 | ASSSEGGNYGYT
TRBJ1-2 | NA | TRBV7-2 | ASSPSGGGTVAYGYT
TRBJ1-3 | NA | TRBV9 | ASSPRASRLTIC
TRBJ1-2 | few | TRBV10-3 | AISESGGTAKLNYGYT
TRBJ1-4 | NA | TRBV7-2 | ASSLGVSTGGNEKLF
TRBJ1-3 | few | TRBV2 | ASSRDRKNTIY
TRBJ1-5 | few | TRBV4-1 | ASSHFGRGQPQH
TRBJ1-3 | NA | TRBV3-1 | ASSPQEESRAGNTIY